A single sample is the source of the 3 T cell receptor beta chains below, sequenced in a study of CXCR3-negative and CXCR3-positive naive CD8 T cells. Antigens of these TCRs are unknown. Broader study findings: Researchers report that CXCR3-positive naive cells carry more hydrophobic TRB CDR3s than CXCR3-negative naive cells.

Preparation of TRB cDNA libraries relied on 5' RACE carrying UMI labels. Reanalyzing the 5' RACE reads, TCRdb keeps one entry per CDR3 protein, without DNA. Its table records tens of thousands of distinct CDR3 sequences. Sequenced input: naive CXCR3+ CD8+ T cells from blood. Documented subset: CD45RO-CCR7+CD27+CD95- naive CD8+ T cells expressing CXCR3 (TNR3+). These receptors came from a human donor in good health. Some clones in this sample may be carry-over from other donors' samples.

The V call is TRBV5-6, the J call TRBJ2-7; lacking DNA, the TRBD1 call made by TCRdb goes unchecked. This CDR3 comprises 14 residues. Per germline, CDR1 SGHDT and CDR2 YYEEEE. The CDR3: CASSGGQGAYEQYF.

V and J are TRBV6-6 and TRBJ2-1. Germline CDR1 and CDR2: MNHNY and SVGAGI (reference sequence). This CDR3 has 11 amino acids. The CDR3 is CASSVYNEQFF.

This chain connects TRBV20-1 to TRBJ2-7; absent DNA, TCRdb's TRBD1 call cannot be checked. The germline V gene encodes CDR1 DFQATT and CDR2 SNEGSKA (reference sequence). The CDR3 is 14 residues long. Here the CDR3 reads CSATPRTGSYEQYF.